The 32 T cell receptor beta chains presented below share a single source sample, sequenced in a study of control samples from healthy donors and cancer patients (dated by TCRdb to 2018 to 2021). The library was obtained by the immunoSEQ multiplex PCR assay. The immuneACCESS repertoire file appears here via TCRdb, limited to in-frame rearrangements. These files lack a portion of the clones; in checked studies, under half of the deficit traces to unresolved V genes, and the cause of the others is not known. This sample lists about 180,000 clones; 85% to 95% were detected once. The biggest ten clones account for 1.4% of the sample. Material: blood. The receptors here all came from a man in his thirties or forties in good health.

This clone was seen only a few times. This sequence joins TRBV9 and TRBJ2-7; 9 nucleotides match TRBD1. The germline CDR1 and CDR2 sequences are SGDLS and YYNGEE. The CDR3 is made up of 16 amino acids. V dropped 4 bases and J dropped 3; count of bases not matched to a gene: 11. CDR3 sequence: CASSPRGDREGYEQYF. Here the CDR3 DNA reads TGTGCCAGCAGCCCCCGGGGGGACAGGGAGGGCTACGAGCAGTACTTC.

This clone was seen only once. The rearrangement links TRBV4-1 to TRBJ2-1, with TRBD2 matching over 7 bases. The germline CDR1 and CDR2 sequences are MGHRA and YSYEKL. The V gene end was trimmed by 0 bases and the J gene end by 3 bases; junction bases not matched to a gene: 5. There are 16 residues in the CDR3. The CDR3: CASSQDQRGVYNEQFF. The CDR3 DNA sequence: TGCGCCAGCAGCCAAGATCAGCGGGGCGTCTACAATGAGCAGTTCTTC.

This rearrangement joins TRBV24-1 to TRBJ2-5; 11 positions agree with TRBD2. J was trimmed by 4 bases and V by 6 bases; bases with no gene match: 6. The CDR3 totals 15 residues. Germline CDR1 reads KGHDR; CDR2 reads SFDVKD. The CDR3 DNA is TGTGCCACCAGTAAGAGTAGCGGGAGGGGAGAGACCCAGTACTTC. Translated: CATSKSSGRGETQYF.

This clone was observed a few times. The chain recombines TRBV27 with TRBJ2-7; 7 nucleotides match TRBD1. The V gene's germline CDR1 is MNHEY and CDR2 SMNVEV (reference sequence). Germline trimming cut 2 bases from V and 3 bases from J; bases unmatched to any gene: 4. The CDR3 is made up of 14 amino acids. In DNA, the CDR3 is TGTGCCAGCAGTTTAAACAGGGGAGTCTACGAGCAGTACTTC. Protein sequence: CASSLNRGVYEQYF.

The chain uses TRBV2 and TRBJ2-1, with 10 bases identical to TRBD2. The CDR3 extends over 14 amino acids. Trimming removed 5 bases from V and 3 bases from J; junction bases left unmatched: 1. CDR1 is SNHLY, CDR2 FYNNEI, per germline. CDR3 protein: CASSLAGDYNEQFF. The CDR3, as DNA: TGTGCCAGCAGTCTAGCGGGGGACTACAATGAGCAGTTCTTC.

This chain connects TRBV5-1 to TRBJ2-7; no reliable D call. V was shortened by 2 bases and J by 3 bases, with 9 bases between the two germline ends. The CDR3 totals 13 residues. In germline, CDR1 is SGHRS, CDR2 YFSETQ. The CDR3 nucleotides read TGCGCCAGCAGCTTTGGCAGGCACTACGAGCAGTACTTC. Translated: CASSFGRHYEQYF.

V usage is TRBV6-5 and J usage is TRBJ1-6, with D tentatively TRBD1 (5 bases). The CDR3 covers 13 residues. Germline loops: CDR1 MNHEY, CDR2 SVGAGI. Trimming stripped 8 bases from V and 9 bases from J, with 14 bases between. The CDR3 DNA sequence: TGTGCCAGCGGGGCTAGCCTCCGTTCACCCCTCCACTTT. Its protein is CASGASLRSPLHF.

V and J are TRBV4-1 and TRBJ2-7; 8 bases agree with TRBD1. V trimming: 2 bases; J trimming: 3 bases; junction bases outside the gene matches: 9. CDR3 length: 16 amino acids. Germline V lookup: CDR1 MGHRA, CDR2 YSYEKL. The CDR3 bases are TGCGCCAGCAGCCAATCGACAGGGGTGGCGAGCTACGAGCAGTACTTC. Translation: CASSQSTGVASYEQYF.

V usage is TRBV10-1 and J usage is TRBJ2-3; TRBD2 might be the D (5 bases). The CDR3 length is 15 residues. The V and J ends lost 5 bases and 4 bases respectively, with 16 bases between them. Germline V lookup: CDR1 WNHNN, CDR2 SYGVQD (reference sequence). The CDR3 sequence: CASSRGPMGSDTQYF. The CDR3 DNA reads TGCGCCAGCAGTCGGGGTCCTATGGGATCAGATACGCAGTATTTT.

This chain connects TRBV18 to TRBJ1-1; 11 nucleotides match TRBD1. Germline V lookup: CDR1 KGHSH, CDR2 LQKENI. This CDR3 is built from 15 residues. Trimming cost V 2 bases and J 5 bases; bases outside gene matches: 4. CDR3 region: CASSPGTGGRTEAFF. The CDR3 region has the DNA TGTGCCAGCTCACCAGGGACAGGGGGGAGAACTGAAGCTTTCTTT.

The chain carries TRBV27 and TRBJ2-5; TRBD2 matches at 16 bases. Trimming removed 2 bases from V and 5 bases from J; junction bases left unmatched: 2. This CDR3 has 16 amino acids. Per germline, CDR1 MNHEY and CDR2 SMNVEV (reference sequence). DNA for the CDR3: TGTGCCAGCAGTTTAGGGACTAGCGGGAGGGTGGAGACCCAGTACTTC. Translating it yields CASSLGTSGRVETQYF.

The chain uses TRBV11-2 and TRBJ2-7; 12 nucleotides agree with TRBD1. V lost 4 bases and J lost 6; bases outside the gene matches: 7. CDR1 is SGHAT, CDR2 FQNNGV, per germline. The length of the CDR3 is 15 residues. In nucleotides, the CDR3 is TGTGCCAGCAGCTCTTGGGACAGGGGGCGCCCCGAGCAGTACTTC. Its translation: CASSSWDRGRPEQYF.

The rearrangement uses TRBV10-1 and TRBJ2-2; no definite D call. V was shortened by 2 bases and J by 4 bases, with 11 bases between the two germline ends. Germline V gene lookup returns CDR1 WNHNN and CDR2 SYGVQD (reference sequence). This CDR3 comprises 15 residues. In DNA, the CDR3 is TGCGCCAGCAGTGAGGGCCAGCTCGGCACCGGGGAGCTGTTTTTT. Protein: CASSEGQLGTGELFF.

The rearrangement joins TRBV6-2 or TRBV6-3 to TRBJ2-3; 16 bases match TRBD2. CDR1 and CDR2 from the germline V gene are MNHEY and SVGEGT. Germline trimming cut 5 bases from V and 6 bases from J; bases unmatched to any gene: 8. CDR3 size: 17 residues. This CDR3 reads CASSNPGLAGGTDTQYF. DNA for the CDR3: TGTGCCAGCAGTAACCCGGGACTAGCGGGAGGGACGGATACGCAGTATTTT.

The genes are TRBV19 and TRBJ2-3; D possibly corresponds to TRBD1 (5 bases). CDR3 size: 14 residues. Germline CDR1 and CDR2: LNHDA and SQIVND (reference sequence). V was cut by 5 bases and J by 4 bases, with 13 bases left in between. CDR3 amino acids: CASSPQGFADTQYF. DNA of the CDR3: TGTGCCAGTAGTCCTCAGGGTTTCGCAGATACGCAGTATTTT.

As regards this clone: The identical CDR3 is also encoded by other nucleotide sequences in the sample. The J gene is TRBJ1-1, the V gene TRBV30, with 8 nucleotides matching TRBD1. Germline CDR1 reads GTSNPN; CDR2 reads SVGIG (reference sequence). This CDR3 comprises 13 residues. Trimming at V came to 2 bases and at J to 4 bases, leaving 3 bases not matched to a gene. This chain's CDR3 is CAWSRQGSTEAFF. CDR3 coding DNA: TGTGCCTGGAGTCGACAGGGGAGCACTGAAGCTTTCTTT.

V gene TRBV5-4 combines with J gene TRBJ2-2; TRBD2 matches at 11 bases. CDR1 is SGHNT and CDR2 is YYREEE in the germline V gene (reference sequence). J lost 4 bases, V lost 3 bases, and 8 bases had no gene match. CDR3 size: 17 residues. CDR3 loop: CASSSYTSGSVTGELFF. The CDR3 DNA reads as TGTGCCAGCAGCTCCTACACTAGCGGGAGCGTCACCGGGGAGCTGTTTTTT.

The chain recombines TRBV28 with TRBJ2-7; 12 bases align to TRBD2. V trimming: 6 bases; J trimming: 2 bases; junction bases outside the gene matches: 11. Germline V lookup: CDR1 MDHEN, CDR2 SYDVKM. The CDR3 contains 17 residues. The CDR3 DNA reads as TGTGCCAGCAGCAAACTAGCGGGAGGCACCATCGCCTACGAGCAGTACTTC. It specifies CASSKLAGGTIAYEQYF.

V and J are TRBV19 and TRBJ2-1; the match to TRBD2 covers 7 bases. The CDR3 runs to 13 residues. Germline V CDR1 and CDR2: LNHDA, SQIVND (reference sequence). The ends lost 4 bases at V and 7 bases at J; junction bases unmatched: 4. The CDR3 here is CASSNRRENEQFF. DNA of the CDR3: TGTGCCAGTAGTAATCGGCGGGAGAATGAGCAGTTCTTC. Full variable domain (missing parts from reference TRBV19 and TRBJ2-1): DGGITQSPKYLFRKEGQNVTLSCEQNLNHDAMYWYRQDPGQGLRLIYYSQIVNDFQKGDIAEGYSVSREKKESFPLTVTSAQKNPTAFYLCASSNRRENEQFFGPGTRLTVL.

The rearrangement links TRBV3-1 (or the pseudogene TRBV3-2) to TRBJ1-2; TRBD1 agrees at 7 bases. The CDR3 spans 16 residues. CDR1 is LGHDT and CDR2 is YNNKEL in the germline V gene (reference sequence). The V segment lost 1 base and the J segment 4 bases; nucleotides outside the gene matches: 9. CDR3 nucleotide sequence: TGTGCCAGCAGCCAAGTGGAGGCAGGGGGTAGCTATGGCTACACCTTC. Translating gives CASSQVEAGGSYGYTF.

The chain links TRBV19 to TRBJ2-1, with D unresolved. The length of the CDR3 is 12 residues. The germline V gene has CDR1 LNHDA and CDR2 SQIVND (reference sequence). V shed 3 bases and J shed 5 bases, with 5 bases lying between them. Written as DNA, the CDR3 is TGTGCCAGTAGTATTTCCCACAATGAGCAGTTCTTC. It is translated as CASSISHNEQFF.

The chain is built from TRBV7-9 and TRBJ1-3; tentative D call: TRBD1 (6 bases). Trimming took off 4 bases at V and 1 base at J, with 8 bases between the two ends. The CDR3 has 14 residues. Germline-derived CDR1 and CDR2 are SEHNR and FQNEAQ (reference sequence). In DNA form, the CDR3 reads TGTGCCAGCAGCTATCAGGGGTCTGGAAACACCATATATTTT. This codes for CASSYQGSGNTIYF.

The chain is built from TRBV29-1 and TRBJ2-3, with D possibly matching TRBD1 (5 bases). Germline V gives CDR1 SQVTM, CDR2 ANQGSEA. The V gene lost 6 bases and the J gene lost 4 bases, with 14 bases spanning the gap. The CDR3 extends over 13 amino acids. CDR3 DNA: TGCAGCGTCCAGACAGACTTCTCAGATACGCAGTATTTT. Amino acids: CSVQTDFSDTQYF.

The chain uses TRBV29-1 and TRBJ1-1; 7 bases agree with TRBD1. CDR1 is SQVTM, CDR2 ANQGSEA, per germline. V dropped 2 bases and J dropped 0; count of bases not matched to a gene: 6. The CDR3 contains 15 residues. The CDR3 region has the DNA TGCAGCGTTGAAATCGTACAGGGGTTGAACACTGAAGCTTTCTTT. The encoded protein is CSVEIVQGLNTEAFF.

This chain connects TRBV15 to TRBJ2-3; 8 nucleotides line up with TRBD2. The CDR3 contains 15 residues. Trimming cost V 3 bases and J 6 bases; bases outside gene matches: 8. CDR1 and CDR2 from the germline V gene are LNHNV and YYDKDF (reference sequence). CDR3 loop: CATSSRAGDLDTQYF. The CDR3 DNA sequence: TGTGCCACCAGCAGTCGAGCGGGGGATCTTGATACGCAGTATTTT.

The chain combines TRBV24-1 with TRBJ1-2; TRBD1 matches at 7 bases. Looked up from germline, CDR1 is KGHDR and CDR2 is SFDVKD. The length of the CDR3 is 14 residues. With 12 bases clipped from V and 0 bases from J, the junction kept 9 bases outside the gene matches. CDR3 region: CAARTGVTNYGYTF. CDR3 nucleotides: TGTGCCGCGCGGACAGGAGTAACTAACTATGGCTACACCTTC.

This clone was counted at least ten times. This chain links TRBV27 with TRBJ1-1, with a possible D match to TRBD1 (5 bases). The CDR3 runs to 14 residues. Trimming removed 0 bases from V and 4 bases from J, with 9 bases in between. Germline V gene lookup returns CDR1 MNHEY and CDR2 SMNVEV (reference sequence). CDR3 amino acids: CASSLSGVSTEAFF. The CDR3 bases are TGTGCCAGCAGTTTATCAGGGGTTAGCACTGAAGCTTTCTTT.

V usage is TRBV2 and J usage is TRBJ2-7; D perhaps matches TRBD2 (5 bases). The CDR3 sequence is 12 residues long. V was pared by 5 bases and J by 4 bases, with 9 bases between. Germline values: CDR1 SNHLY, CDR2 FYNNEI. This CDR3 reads CASSSGIYEQYF. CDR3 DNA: TGTGCCAGCAGTTCGGGAATTTACGAGCAGTACTTC.

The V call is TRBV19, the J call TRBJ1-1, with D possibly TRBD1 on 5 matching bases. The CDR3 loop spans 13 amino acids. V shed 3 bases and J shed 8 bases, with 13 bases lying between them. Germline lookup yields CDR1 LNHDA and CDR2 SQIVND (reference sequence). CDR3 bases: TGTGCCAGTAGTATGGGGTTAGGGGTGGAAGCTTTCTTT. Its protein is CASSMGLGVEAFF.

CDR3 in DNA: TGTGCCAGCAGCGTAGGAGACACCTACACCGGGGAGCTGTTTTTT. This sequence encodes CASSVGDTYTGELFF. The V call is TRBV9, the J call TRBJ2-2; D is unclear. Germline loops: CDR1 SGDLS, CDR2 YYNGEE. CDR3 size: 15 residues. V was cut by 0 bases and J by 3 bases, with 9 bases left in between.

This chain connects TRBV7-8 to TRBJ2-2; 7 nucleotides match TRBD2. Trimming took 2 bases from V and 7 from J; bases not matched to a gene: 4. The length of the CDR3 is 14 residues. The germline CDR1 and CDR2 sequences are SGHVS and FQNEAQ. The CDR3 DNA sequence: TGTGCCAGCAGCTTACCGTGGGGGGGCGGGGAGCTGTTTTTT. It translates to CASSLPWGGGELFF. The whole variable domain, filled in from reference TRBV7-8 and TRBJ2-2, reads GAGVSQSPRYKVAKRGQDVALRCDPISGHVSLFWYQQALGQGPEFLTYFQNEAQLDKSGLPSDRFFAERPEGSVSTLKIQRTQQEDSAVYLCASSLPWGGGELFFGEGSRLTVL.

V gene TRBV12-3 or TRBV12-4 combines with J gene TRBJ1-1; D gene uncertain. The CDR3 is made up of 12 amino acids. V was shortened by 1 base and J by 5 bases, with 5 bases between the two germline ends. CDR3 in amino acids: CASSLGPTEAFF. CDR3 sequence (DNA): TGTGCCAGCAGTTTAGGCCCGACTGAAGCTTTCTTT.